This T cell receptor beta chain derives from a study of blood T cell repertoires in COVID-19. Overall study: From the United States, Italy and Spain came samples of acute and convalescent COVID-19. PBMCs, B-cell-depleted T cells, or T cells provided the cDNA or gDNA that made up the material.

Germline values: CDR1 SQVTM, CDR2 ANQGSEA. V shed 0 bases, J shed 13 bases, and the junction held 10 bases outside the gene matches. The CDR3 extends over 14 amino acids. As processed by the authors: Amplified reference gene primers provided the basis for estimating nucleated cell counts. Method: immunoSEQ multiplex PCR; TCRdb's copy keeps in-frame clones and lacks some. V, J and clone size reflect that table, while D and trimming were determined from the DNA. The sample consists of tens of thousands of clones, 80% to 90% of them appearing once. This clone has only a few counts. This TCR came from a man aged 50-59 years with active COVID-19. Sequencing was performed on peripheral blood. The gene calls are TRBV29-1 and TRBJ1-3; 9 bases match TRBD1. CDR3 DNA: TGCAGCGTTGAAGATCCGTGGCGGACAGGGGCTATATATTTT. Its protein is CSVEDPWRTGAIYF.